The 14 T cell receptor beta chains given below trace back to one sample, sequenced in a study of blood T cell repertoires in COVID-19. Data came from immunoSEQ multiplex PCR; TCRdb stores just in-frame clones and leaves some out. There are about 300,000 clones in the sample; 70% to 90% occur only once, and approximately 6.6% lies in the top ten. The sample was peripheral blood. These TCRs come from a woman between 25 and 40 years old who had recovered from COVID-19.

The rearrangement uses TRBV5-1 and TRBJ2-3; 9 nucleotides line up with TRBD2. Germline V gene data show CDR1 as SGHRS and CDR2 as YFSETQ. This CDR3 contains 17 residues. The V gene end was trimmed by 0 bases and the J gene end by 6 bases; junction bases not matched to a gene: 11. CDR3 loop: CASSLGLSGGWADTQYF. The CDR3 nucleotides read TGCGCCAGCAGCTTGGGCCTTAGCGGGGGTTGGGCCGATACGCAGTATTTT.

The CDR3 reads CASTPGTGAYGYTF. The CDR3 DNA is TGTGCCAGTACCCCCGGGACAGGGGCCTATGGCTACACCTTC. The V gene is TRBV19, the J gene TRBJ1-2; 10 bases line up with TRBD1. The junction had 6 bases not matched to a gene; V was cut back by 7 bases and J by 4 bases. There are 14 residues in the CDR3. In germline, CDR1 is LNHDA, CDR2 SQIVND (reference sequence).

V is TRBV19 and J is TRBJ1-3; D is uncertain. The germline gives CDR1 LNHDA, CDR2 SQIVND (reference sequence). The CDR3 spans 15 residues. Trimming took 7 bases from V and 4 from J, leaving 17 bases between them. The CDR3 spells CASIKRHSEGNTIYF. CDR3 DNA sequence: TGTGCCAGTATCAAACGGCATTCGGAGGGAAACACCATATATTTT.

CDR3 amino acids: CASNSAGELFF. The DNA of the CDR3 is TGTGCCAGCAACTCTGCCGGGGAGCTGTTTTTT. This chain uses TRBV12-3 or TRBV12-4 with TRBJ2-2; D uncertain. V was cut by 7 bases and J by 6 bases, with 6 bases left in between. CDR3 size: 11 residues.

The chain carries TRBV5-1 and TRBJ2-1, with 8 bases lining up with TRBD2. Germline CDR1 is SGHRS and CDR2 is YFSETQ. V lost 0 bases to trimming and J lost 5 bases; unmatched junction nucleotides: 4. The CDR3 covers 15 residues. In nucleotides, the CDR3 is TGCGCCAGCAGCTTGGCCAGCGGGGGACACAATGAGCAGTTCTTC. Encoded protein: CASSLASGGHNEQFF.

This clone was seen only once. The CDR3 here is CASQPDRTNYGYTF. The CDR3 DNA is TGTGCCAGCCAGCCGGACAGGACAAACTATGGCTACACCTTC. This sequence joins TRBV2 and TRBJ1-2; 7 bases are a match to TRBD1. The CDR3 consists of 14 residues. Trimming at V came to 8 bases and at J to 2 bases, leaving 8 bases not matched to a gene. In germline, CDR1 is SNHLY, CDR2 FYNNEI.

This sequence joins TRBV28 and TRBJ2-1; 7 bases align to TRBD1. The V gene's germline CDR1 is MDHEN and CDR2 SYDVKM. The CDR3 sequence is 13 residues long. Unmatched junction bases numbered 5, after V lost 6 bases and J lost 6 bases. CDR3 nucleotide sequence: TGTGCCAGCAGCCCGGGACAGATCAATGAGCAGTTCTTC. Translation: CASSPGQINEQFF. Supplemented by reference TRBV28 and TRBJ2-1, the full variable domain reads DVKVTQSSRYLVKRTGEKVFLECVQDMDHENMFWYRQDPGLGLRLIYFSYDVKMKEKGDIPEGYSVSREKKERFSLILESASTNQTSMYLCASSPGQINEQFFGPGTRLTVL.

V is TRBV6-1 and J is TRBJ1-5, with 12 nucleotides matching TRBD1. CDR1 and CDR2 from the germline V gene are MNHNS and SASEGT. The CDR3 loop spans 15 amino acids. V lost 3 bases to trimming and J lost 7 bases; unmatched junction nucleotides: 4. The CDR3 protein is CASSDGTGGWQPQHF. DNA of the CDR3: TGTGCCAGCAGTGACGGGACAGGGGGCTGGCAGCCCCAGCATTTT.

This chain uses TRBV4-1 with TRBJ1-6, with TRBD1 matching over 9 bases. The junction had 10 bases not matched to a gene; V was cut back by 0 bases and J by 13 bases. CDR3 size: 16 residues. Germline assignment: CDR1 MGHRA and CDR2 YSYEKL. The CDR3, as DNA: TGCGCCAGCAGCCAAGAAGATCCGGACAGGGGAGGCCCCCTCCACTTT. It encodes CASSQEDPDRGGPLHF.

The chain has TRBV6-2 or TRBV6-3 and TRBJ1-2, with D perhaps TRBD1 (5 bases). V lost 2 bases, J lost 5 bases, and 24 bases lay in between. The CDR3 is made up of 18 amino acids. From germline, CDR1 is MNHEY and CDR2 SVGEGT. DNA of the CDR3: TGTGCCAGCAGTTACGGATACAGGAGCCCATCCTCGGAGTATGGCTACACCTTC. Translated, it gives CASSYGYRSPSSEYGYTF.

V gene TRBV10-3 combines with J gene TRBJ2-7; TRBD2 is a possible D gene (6 bases). V gave up 9 bases and J gave up 2 bases, with 11 bases separating them. The CDR3 is 12 amino acids. The germline V gene has CDR1 ENHRY and CDR2 SYGVKD. The CDR3, as DNA: TGTGCCATTTCTAGCGCTACCTACGAGCAGTACTTC. This sequence encodes CAISSATYEQYF.

V usage is TRBV20-1 and J usage is TRBJ1-5; tentative D call: TRBD1 (5 bases). The germline V gene has CDR1 DFQATT and CDR2 SNEGSKA (reference sequence). CDR3 length: 13 amino acids. V was cut by 5 bases and J by 10 bases, with 18 bases left in between. The CDR3 DNA follows: TGCAGTGCTGGTGGCAGGGTTTCTCACCCCCAGCATTTT. Residues: CSAGGRVSHPQHF.

This rearrangement joins TRBV6-1 to TRBJ1-5; 10 positions agree with TRBD1. The V segment lost 3 bases and the J segment 0 bases; nucleotides outside the gene matches: 5. In germline, CDR1 is MNHNS, CDR2 SASEGT. This CDR3 has 17 amino acids. CDR3 sequence reads: CASSEGQGRYSNQPQHF. In nucleotides, the CDR3 is TGTGCCAGCAGTGAGGGACAGGGGAGATATAGCAATCAGCCCCAGCATTTT.

The chain couples TRBV28 to TRBJ2-7; 10 bases fit TRBD1. Germline V lookup: CDR1 MDHEN, CDR2 SYDVKM. After removal of 5 bases from V and 5 bases from J, the junction contained 9 bases not matched to a gene. The CDR3 length is 15 residues. The CDR3 region has the DNA TGTGCCAGCAGTCCGCACACCGGGACAGGGGACGAGCAGTACTTC. This gives the protein CASSPHTGTGDEQYF. The full variable domain, its missing parts supplied by reference TRBV28 and TRBJ2-7, is DVKVTQSSRYLVKRTGEKVFLECVQDMDHENMFWYRQDPGLGLRLIYFSYDVKMKEKGDIPEGYSVSREKKERFSLILESASTNQTSMYLCASSPHTGTGDEQYFGPGTRLTVT.